These 7 T cell receptor beta chains were all obtained from the same sample, sequenced in a study of regulatory T cells in long-lasting Graves disease. Library construction for TCR beta used iRepertoire HTBI primers and Arm-PCR of CDR3 regions. TCRdb re-called the multiplex PCR reads with MiXCR, one entry per CDR3 protein. The sample has 360,000 or so distinct CDR3 sequences, less than 30% seen once. This sample's time point: persistent/refractory GD, antithyroid drugs over 5 years with positive TRAb. Construction of the TCR library relied on RNA isolated from PBMCs. The sequencing used peripheral blood mononuclear cells (PBMCs), collected when the disease was refractory, from a patient treated with antithyroid drugs. Receptor source: a woman aged 40 to 50 with Graves disease.

At least ten counts were recorded for this clonotype. V usage is TRBV13 and J usage is TRBJ2-7, with D maybe TRBD2 (7 bases). Germline lookup yields CDR1 PRHDT and CDR2 FYEKMQ (reference sequence). Between the trimmed V and J ends, which lost 6 bases and 1 base, there was a span of 13 bases. The CDR3 totals 14 residues. CDR3: CASRSGGRSYEQYF. CDR3 bases: TGTGCCAGCAGATCCGGGGGGCGGTCCTACGAGCAGTACTTC.

This clonotype was counted between two and nine times. The V and J genes are TRBV25-1 and TRBJ1-1, with unresolved D. The length of the CDR3 is 11 residues. Trimming removed 2 bases at V and 11 bases at J, with 9 bases between. Germline V gene data show CDR1 as MGHDK and CDR2 as SYGVNS. CDR3 in DNA: TGTGCCAGCAGTGAAAGCGGACCGGCTTTCTTT. It specifies CASSESGPAFF.

This clonotype was seen more than once but under ten times. DNA of the CDR3: TGCAGTGCAATTGGACAGTGGATAACTGAAGCTTTCTTT. It codes for CSAIGQWITEAFF. The rearrangement uses TRBV20-1 and TRBJ1-1; TRBD1 might be the D (6 bases). CDR1 is DFQATT and CDR2 is SNEGSKA in the germline V gene (reference sequence). The V end lost 6 bases, the J end lost 5 bases, and 16 bases lay between the germline ends. The CDR3 runs to 13 residues.

This clonotype was counted a few times. The chain recombines TRBV5-1 with TRBJ2-5; D might be TRBD1 (6 bases). V was shortened by 6 bases and J by 4 bases, with 16 bases between the two germline ends. Germline V gives CDR1 SGHRS, CDR2 YFSETQ. This CDR3 has 14 amino acids. CDR3 sequence: CASNGQRAGETQYF. The CDR3 DNA is TGCGCCAGCAATGGACAGCGCGCCGGAGAGACCCAGTACTTC.

This clonotype appeared many times. V usage is TRBV28 and J usage is TRBJ1-3; tentative D call: TRBD1 (5 bases). Germline assignment: CDR1 MDHEN and CDR2 SYDVKM. The CDR3 contains 13 residues. Trimming took 3 bases from V and 4 from J, leaving 7 bases between them. In DNA form, the CDR3 reads TGTGCCAGCAGTTTGGACACGGGAAACACCATATATTTT. The encoded protein is CASSLDTGNTIYF.

This clonotype came up many times. The chain employs TRBV28 and TRBJ2-5, with 7 bases that match TRBD2. This CDR3 has 18 amino acids. J lost 4 bases, V lost 2 bases, and 16 bases had no gene match. The germline CDR1 and CDR2 sequences are MDHEN and SYDVKM. The CDR3 protein is CASSLALAGETSRETQYF. The DNA of the CDR3 is TGTGCCAGCAGTTTAGCGCTCGCGGGAGAAACTTCTCGAGAGACCCAGTACTTC.

This clonotype was recorded many times. The chain couples TRBV6-1 to TRBJ1-2; D possibly corresponds to TRBD1 (6 bases). Germline loops: CDR1 MNHNS, CDR2 SASEGT. This CDR3 spans 14 amino acids. Trimming pared 6 bases from V and 6 bases from J, leaving 17 bases between. DNA of the CDR3: TGTGCCAGCAGCTTAGGACGGGACACGGATGGCTACACCTTC. Translation gives CASSLGRDTDGYTF.